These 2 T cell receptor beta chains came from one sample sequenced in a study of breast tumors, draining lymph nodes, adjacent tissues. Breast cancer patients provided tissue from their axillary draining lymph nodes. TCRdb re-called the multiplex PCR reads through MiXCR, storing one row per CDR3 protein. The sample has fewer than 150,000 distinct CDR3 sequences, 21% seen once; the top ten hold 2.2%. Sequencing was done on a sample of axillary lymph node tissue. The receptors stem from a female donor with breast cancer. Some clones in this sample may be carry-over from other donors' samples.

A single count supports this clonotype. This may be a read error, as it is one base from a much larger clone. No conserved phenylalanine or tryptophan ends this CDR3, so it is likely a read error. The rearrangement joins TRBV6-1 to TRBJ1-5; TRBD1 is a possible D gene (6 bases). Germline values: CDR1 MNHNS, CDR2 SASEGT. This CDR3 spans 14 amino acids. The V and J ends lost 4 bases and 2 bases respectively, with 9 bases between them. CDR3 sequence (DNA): TGTGCCAGCAGTGGGGGGCAAGGCAATCAGCCCCAGCATTCT. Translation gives CASSGGQGNQPQHS.

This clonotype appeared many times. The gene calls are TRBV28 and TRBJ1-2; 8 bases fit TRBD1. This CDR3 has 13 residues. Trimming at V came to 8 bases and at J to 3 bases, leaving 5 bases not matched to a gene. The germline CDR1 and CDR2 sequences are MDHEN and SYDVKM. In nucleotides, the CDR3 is TGTGCCAGCGGGGAGACAGGGGACTATGGCTACACCTTC. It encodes CASGETGDYGYTF.